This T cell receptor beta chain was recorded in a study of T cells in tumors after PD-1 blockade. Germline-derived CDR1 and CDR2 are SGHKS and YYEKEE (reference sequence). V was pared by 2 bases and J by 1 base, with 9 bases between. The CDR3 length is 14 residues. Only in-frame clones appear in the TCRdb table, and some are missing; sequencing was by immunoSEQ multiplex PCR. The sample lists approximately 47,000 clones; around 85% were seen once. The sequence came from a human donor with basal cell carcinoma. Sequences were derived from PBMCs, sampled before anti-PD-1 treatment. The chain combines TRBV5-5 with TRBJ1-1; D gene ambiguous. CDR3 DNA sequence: TGTGCCAGCAGCTTTATCACGGGGAACACTGAAGCTTTCTTT. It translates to CASSFITGNTEAFF.